Listed below are T cell receptor beta chains from one sample, sequenced in a study of blood T cells in healthy people across ages. One entry per CDR3 protein results from TCRdb running MiXCR on the 5' RACE reads. The sample has more than 650,000 distinct CDR3 sequences, 25% to 30% seen once. The data also belong to a second study, concerning T cells of mothers and their children.

The sequencing sample was made of blood. These receptors were obtained from a boy under 18 in good health. Each CDR3 is given with its conserved first and last residue. A D gene is named only where the DNA matches it firmly. Clone size is shown for a subset of rows, as once, few, many or a class of expanded clone.

CDR3aa,CDR3nt,abundance,j_gene,len,d_gene,v_gene
CASSQVRDSATNEKLFF,TGTGCCAGCAGCCAGGTTAGGGACAGTGCAACTAATGAAAAACTGTTTTTT,.,TRBJ1-4,17,TRBD1,TRBV3-1
CASSLLGGAGNTIYF,TGTGCCAGCAGTTTATTAGGGGGGGCAGGAAACACCATATATTTT,.,TRBJ1-3,15,.,TRBV27
CATSRDHGYRGYEQYF,TGTGCCACCAGCAGAGATCACGGATACAGGGGTTACGAGCAGTACTTC,few,TRBJ2-7,16,TRBD1,TRBV15
CASSDNGRQETQYF,TGCGCCAGCAGTGATAACGGGAGACAAGAGACCCAGTACTTC,many,TRBJ2-5,14,.,TRBV10-2
CASSLEAVRFYEQYF,TGCGCCAGCAGCTTGGAGGCGGTCCGCTTCTACGAGCAGTACTTC,many,TRBJ2-7,15,.,TRBV5-1
CSARDVGDEQFF,TGCAGTGCTAGAGATGTAGGGGATGAGCAGTTCTTC,few,TRBJ2-1,12,.,TRBV20-1
CASSSSPMTGGAAGYTF,TGTGCCAGCAGTTCTAGCCCCATGACAGGGGGCGCGGCTGGCTACACCTTC,few,TRBJ1-2,17,TRBD1,TRBV27
CASRGEAETQYF,TGTGCCAGCAGGGGGGAGGCGGAGACCCAGTACTTC,few,TRBJ2-5,12,.,TRBV12-3/TRBV12-4
CASSPPAQGTFGEQYF,TGTGCCAGCAGCCCCCCAGCCCAGGGAACCTTTGGCGAGCAGTACTTC,.,TRBJ2-7,16,.,TRBV9
CASSDSWGETQYF,TGTGCCAGCAGTGACTCGTGGGGAGAGACCCAGTACTTC,few,TRBJ2-5,13,.,TRBV6-4
CASSSLSGGPPDTQYF,TGTGCCAGCAGCTCGCTATCGGGGGGTCCTCCAGATACGCAGTATTTT,.,TRBJ2-3,16,TRBD2,TRBV12-3/TRBV12-4
CASSQDRDRPRDEQFF,TGCGCCAGCAGCCAAGATAGGGACAGGCCGCGCGATGAGCAGTTCTTC,once,TRBJ2-1,16,TRBD1,TRBV4-1
CASSVGSGGGGYTF,TGTGCCAGCAGCGTCGGCTCCGGGGGAGGCGGCTACACCTTC,.,TRBJ1-2,14,.,TRBV7-9
CASSHTGSYNEQFF,TGCGCCAGCAGCCATACTGGTTCCTACAATGAGCAGTTCTTC,.,TRBJ2-1,14,.,TRBV4-1
CASSPAGLLETQYF,TGCGCCAGCAGCCCGGCCGGTTTGTTGGAGACCCAGTACTTC,.,TRBJ2-5,14,.,TRBV5-1
CSARAGSSYNEQFF,TGCAGTGCTAGAGCGGGGTCCTCCTACAATGAGCAGTTCTTC,few,TRBJ2-1,14,.,TRBV20-1
CASFPRGDGTEAFF,TGTGCCAGCTTCCCCAGAGGGGACGGCACTGAAGCTTTCTTT,.,TRBJ1-1,14,.,TRBV12-3/TRBV12-4
CASSYSTAPGELFF,TGTGCCAGCAGTTACTCGACGGCTCCCGGGGAGCTGTTTTTT,few,TRBJ2-2,14,.,TRBV6-5
CAIRSLGGRTYEQYF,TGTGCCATCAGAAGCCTCGGGGGGCGTACCTACGAGCAGTACTTC,few,TRBJ2-7,15,.,TRBV10-3
CASSTTGLDTEAFF,TGTGCCAGCAGCACGACAGGTCTGGACACTGAAGCTTTCTTT,once,TRBJ1-1,14,.,TRBV7-9
CATSLGPNTIYF,TGTGCCACCAGCCTAGGCCCAAACACCATATATTTT,.,TRBJ1-3,12,.,TRBV15
CASSGASWKETQYF,TGTGCCAGCAGCGGGGCGAGTTGGAAAGAGACCCAGTACTTC,few,TRBJ2-5,14,.,TRBV11-1
CATLLQRGGQPQHF,TGTGCCACCCTCCTTCAGAGGGGTGGTCAGCCCCAGCATTTT,.,TRBJ1-5,14,.,TRBV28
CASSTGHEQYF,TGTGCCAGCAGTACAGGGCACGAGCAGTACTTC,few,TRBJ2-7,11,.,TRBV12-3/TRBV12-4
CASSLVSGYYNEQFF,TGTGCCAGCAGCTTAGTTAGCGGGTATTACAATGAGCAGTTCTTC,few,TRBJ2-1,15,TRBD2,TRBV7-6
CASSPQREYNEQSF,TGCGCCAGCAGTCCCCAGAGGGAGTACAATGAGCAGTCCTTC,once,TRBJ2-1,14,.,TRBV5-1
CASSLVGWSGGASNEQFF,TGTGCCAGCAGTTTGGTTGGATGGAGCGGGGGGGCGAGTAATGAGCAGTTCTTC,few,TRBJ2-1,18,TRBD2,TRBV27
CASSPREWGGYTF,TGTGCCAGCAGCCCACGGGAATGGGGCGGCTACACCTTC,few,TRBJ1-2,13,.,TRBV7-9
CSAREGGAETQYF,TGCAGTGCTAGAGAGGGGGGAGCGGAGACCCAGTACTTC,.,TRBJ2-5,13,.,TRBV20-1
CASSLEGLRNEKLFF,TGTGCCAGCAGCCTGGAGGGACTGAGAAATGAAAAACTGTTTTTT,few,TRBJ1-4,15,.,TRBV11-1
CSVGNGAGETQYF,TGCAGCGTTGGGAACGGGGCAGGAGAGACCCAGTACTTC,many,TRBJ2-5,13,.,TRBV29-1
CAISERPGTGELFF,TGTGCCATCAGTGAGCGCCCAGGAACCGGGGAGCTGTTTTTT,few,TRBJ2-2,14,.,TRBV10-3
CASQTSGGYQETQYF,TGTGCCAGCCAGACTAGCGGGGGGTATCAAGAGACCCAGTACTTC,.,TRBJ2-5,15,TRBD2,TRBV28
CASSSGTAPLVQYF,TGTGCCAGCAGCTCCGGGACAGCACCCCTTGTCCAGTACTTC,few,TRBJ2-5,14,TRBD1,TRBV7-6
CASSTGGSPYNEQFF,TGTGCCAGCAGCACGGGGGGAAGTCCCTACAATGAGCAGTTCTTC,few,TRBJ2-1,15,TRBD2,TRBV7-3
CASSLRGAYGYTF,TGTGCCAGCAGTCTACGGGGTGCCTATGGCTACACCTTC,.,TRBJ1-2,13,.,TRBV28
CASSSDRRGNEQFF,TGTGCCAGCAGCTCGGACAGGAGGGGTAATGAGCAGTTCTTC,many,TRBJ2-1,14,.,TRBV11-2
CSGGGSSGTDTQYF,TGCAGCGGTGGGGGTTCAAGCGGCACAGATACGCAGTATTTT,.,TRBJ2-3,14,.,TRBV20-1
CASSPGNQGYGYTF,TGTGCCAGCTCACCGGGCAACCAGGGATATGGCTACACCTTC,.,TRBJ1-2,14,.,TRBV18
CASSVRGGNQPQHF,TGTGCCAGCAGTGTCCGGGGGGGCAATCAGCCCCAGCATTTT,.,TRBJ1-5,14,.,TRBV2
CSVAAGGGYTF,TGCAGCGTCGCGGCAGGGGGCGGCTACACCTTC,.,TRBJ1-2,11,TRBD1,TRBV29-1
CASSVLRWQSYEQYF,TGTGCCAGCAGTGTCCTCAGGTGGCAATCCTACGAGCAGTACTTC,.,TRBJ2-7,15,.,TRBV2
CASSYLTGADTQYF,TGTGCCAGCAGTTACTTGACAGGGGCAGATACGCAGTATTTT,few,TRBJ2-3,14,TRBD1,TRBV6-2/TRBV6-3
CSAGQVSSYNEQFF,TGCAGCGCCGGACAGGTTAGCTCCTACAATGAGCAGTTCTTC,few,TRBJ2-1,14,TRBD1,TRBV29-1
CASSHPPDRVESTNEKLFF,TGCGCCAGCAGCCATCCTCCGGACAGGGTAGAGTCAACTAATGAAAAACTGTTTTTT,.,TRBJ1-4,19,TRBD1,TRBV4-1
CASSRTGNSYEQYF,TGTGCCAGCAGCCGGACAGGGAACTCCTACGAGCAGTACTTC,few,TRBJ2-7,14,TRBD1,TRBV3-1
CASTSARDGEQFF,TGTGCCAGCACCTCCGCCCGGGACGGTGAGCAGTTCTTC,few,TRBJ2-1,13,.,TRBV2
CASSDYARSGANVLTF,TGTGCCAGCAGTGACTACGCCCGCTCTGGGGCCAACGTCCTGACTTTC,few,TRBJ2-6,16,.,TRBV6-4
CSASPPGGLGKETQYF,TGCAGTGCTAGTCCCCCGGGGGGACTAGGGAAAGAGACCCAGTACTTC,.,TRBJ2-5,16,TRBD2,TRBV20-1
CAISELSGQGTGELFF,TGTGCCATCAGTGAGCTATCGGGACAGGGGACCGGGGAGCTGTTTTTT,few,TRBJ2-2,16,TRBD1,TRBV10-3
CSVLETGRNTGELFF,TGCAGCGTACTTGAGACAGGACGGAACACCGGGGAGCTGTTTTTT,few,TRBJ2-2,15,.,TRBV29-1
CASSLLQGSNTEAFF,TGTGCCAGCAGCTTACTGCAAGGATCGAACACTGAAGCTTTCTTT,.,TRBJ1-1,15,.,TRBV11-2
CASSPYMLGTADEPEQYF,TGTGCCAGCTCACCGTATATGTTAGGGACTGCAGATGAGCCCGAGCAGTACTTC,.,TRBJ2-7,18,.,TRBV18
CSATGQPNSPLHF,TGCAGTGCTACGGGACAGCCTAATTCACCCCTCCACTTT,few,TRBJ1-6,13,TRBD1,TRBV20-1
CATGGLAGAEQYF,TGTGCCACGGGGGGACTAGCGGGGGCGGAGCAGTACTTC,once,TRBJ2-7,13,TRBD2,TRBV15
CASRNSGGRLFF,TGTGCCAGCAGGAACTCGGGGGGACGACTGTTTTTT,many,TRBJ1-4,12,.,TRBV6-6
CASSQDIGTSVLTDTQYF,TGTGCCAGCAGCCAAGATATAGGGACTAGCGTTTTGACAGATACGCAGTATTTT,.,TRBJ2-3,18,TRBD2,TRBV4-2
CASTRRRPGSGDEQFF,TGTGCCAGCACTCGAAGGCGGCCAGGGTCCGGGGATGAGCAGTTCTTC,.,TRBJ2-1,16,.,TRBV6-2/TRBV6-3
CASSKLGTSGGSTDTQYF,TGTGCCAGCAGCAAGCTCGGGACTAGCGGGGGAAGCACAGATACGCAGTATTTT,.,TRBJ2-3,18,.,TRBV21-1